The 28 T cell receptor beta chains given below trace back to one sample, sequenced in a study of radiotherapy plus CTLA-4 blockade in lung cancer. The data were produced by immunoSEQ multiplex PCR, yet TCRdb's version contains in-frame clones alone and is incomplete. The table includes about 24,000 clones, over 55% detected once. The sequencing used peripheral blood, collected from a patient treated with radiotherapy plus ipilimumab. The receptors come from a human donor with non-small cell lung cancer whose response to radiotherapy plus ipilimumab could not be evaluated.

The sample holds a few counts of this clone. The chain is built from TRBV4-1 and TRBJ2-7; TRBD2 agrees at 9 bases. With 0 bases clipped from V and 3 bases from J, the junction kept 6 bases outside the gene matches. Germline V gene sequence: CDR1 MGHRA, CDR2 YSYEKL. There are 16 residues in the CDR3. The CDR3 DNA reads as TGCGCCAGCAGCCAAGACGCCACTAGCGGGTACTACGAGCAGTACTTC. Its translation: CASSQDATSGYYEQYF.

The V call is TRBV29-1, the J call TRBJ2-3, with 7 positions matching TRBD2. This CDR3 region has 13 residues. Looked up from germline, CDR1 is SQVTM and CDR2 is ANQGSEA. Germline trimming cut 5 bases from V and 2 bases from J; bases unmatched to any gene: 4. The CDR3 nucleotides read TGCAGCGTTAGGCTAGCGGTCACAGATACGCAGTATTTT. Encoded protein: CSVRLAVTDTQYF.

The chain joins TRBV28 to TRBJ1-5; a weak D match, TRBD1 (6 bases). The CDR3 spans 14 residues. Germline-derived CDR1 and CDR2 are MDHEN and SYDVKM. V lost 8 bases to trimming and J lost 5 bases, with 16 bases between them. Here the CDR3 DNA reads TGTGCCAGCCGCGGGGGGGGGCTTTATCAGCCCCAGCATTTT. Protein: CASRGGGLYQPQHF.

A single count supports this clone. CDR3 protein: CASSQTPGLAASTDTQYF. DNA for the CDR3: TGCGCCAGCAGCCAAACGCCGGGACTAGCGGCTAGCACAGATACGCAGTATTTT. The V call is TRBV4-1, the J call TRBJ2-3; TRBD2 matches 11 bases. The V gene end was trimmed by 2 bases and the J gene end by 0 bases; junction bases not matched to a gene: 7. CDR3 length equals 18 residues. The germline V gene encodes CDR1 MGHRA and CDR2 YSYEKL.

The chain couples TRBV6-6 to TRBJ1-2; 7 positions agree with TRBD1. V gave up 6 bases and J gave up 7 bases; unmatched junction bases: 8. Germline assignment: CDR1 MNHNY and CDR2 SVGAGI (reference sequence). The CDR3 is made up of 13 amino acids. CDR3 protein: CASSQTGYGGYTF. The CDR3, as DNA: TGTGCCAGCAGCCAGACAGGGTACGGTGGCTACACCTTC.

This clone turned up a few times. The rearrangement links TRBV28 to TRBJ2-2; D might be TRBD1 (7 bases). Germline loops: CDR1 MDHEN, CDR2 SYDVKM. Trimming removed 6 bases at V and 3 bases at J, with 14 bases between. This CDR3 has 15 residues. This chain's CDR3 is CASSGGGRDTGELFF. CDR3 nucleotides: TGTGCCAGCAGCGGAGGGGGCCGGGACACCGGGGAGCTGTTTTTT.

This chain links TRBV5-3 with TRBJ2-7; the D is unclear. TRBV5-3 is placed among ORFs of uncertain function. The CDR3 spans 13 residues. Trimming took 2 bases from V and 3 from J, leaving 9 bases between them. CDR3 in DNA: TGTGCCAGAAGCTTTAACAGAGACTACGAGCAGTACTTC. It translates to CARSFNRDYEQYF.

J is TRBJ2-5 and V is TRBV9, with 7 positions matching TRBD2. The end of the DNA aligns better with TRBJ2-7, so the J call may be wrong. Germline CDR1 is SGDLS and CDR2 is YYNGEE. This CDR3 region has 14 residues. CDR3 bases: TGTGCCAGCAGCGTAGGAGCGGGAACCTACGAGCAGTACTTC. Amino acid sequence: CASSVGAGTYEQYF.

V and J are TRBV7-9 and TRBJ1-2; a possible D gene is TRBD1 (6 bases). V was clipped by 3 bases and J by 0 bases, with 8 bases between them. CDR3 length equals 14 residues. Germline-derived CDR1 and CDR2 are SEHNR and FQNEAQ (reference sequence). Written as DNA, the CDR3 is TGTGCCAGCAGCTTGGACAGAACTAACTATGGCTACACCTTC. Amino acids: CASSLDRTNYGYTF.

V is TRBV19 and J is TRBJ2-1; possibly TRBD1 for D (6 bases). This CDR3 has 15 residues. Trimming removed 5 bases from V and 4 bases from J, with 15 bases in between. Germline CDR1 reads LNHDA; CDR2 reads SQIVND (reference sequence). CDR3 loop: CASSPRTEPYNEQFF. CDR3 coding DNA: TGTGCCAGTAGTCCCAGGACAGAGCCTTACAATGAGCAGTTCTTC.

The chain joins TRBV2 to TRBJ1-1, with TRBD1 matching 9 bases. Germline CDR1 and CDR2: SNHLY and FYNNEI. V lost 5 bases, J lost 4 bases, and 5 bases stayed unmatched. The CDR3 is made up of 14 amino acids. The CDR3 reads CASSPGQGSTEAFF. The DNA for the CDR3 is TGTGCCAGCAGTCCGGGACAGGGTAGCACTGAAGCTTTCTTT.

This chain uses TRBV7-6 with TRBJ2-1; 10 nucleotides line up with TRBD2. The CDR3 is 15 amino acids. Trimming removed 5 bases from V and 3 bases from J; junction bases left unmatched: 4. The V gene's germline CDR1 is SGHVS and CDR2 FNYEAQ. The DNA for the CDR3 is TGTGCCAGCAGCGCAGGACTAGCGGTCTACAATGAGCAGTTCTTC. Protein sequence: CASSAGLAVYNEQFF.

This chain uses TRBV7-8 with TRBJ2-3, with no clear D. CDR3 length: 13 amino acids. Per germline, CDR1 SGHVS and CDR2 FQNEAQ. V was clipped by 2 bases and J by 4 bases, with 7 bases between them. The CDR3 is CASSLNRADTQYF. The CDR3 DNA reads TGTGCCAGCAGCTTAAACAGAGCAGATACGCAGTATTTT.

The chain joins TRBV5-4 to TRBJ2-1; 9 bases map to TRBD1. The CDR3 has 13 amino acids. The trim removed 3 bases at V and 13 bases at J, leaving 8 bases unmatched. Germline CDR1 is SGHNT and CDR2 is YYREEE (reference sequence). The CDR3 protein is CASSYRGRGPQFF. CDR3 nucleotides: TGTGCCAGCAGCTACAGGGGGCGTGGGCCACAGTTCTTC.

The J gene is TRBJ2-1, the V gene TRBV7-3; 10 nucleotides align to TRBD2. CDR1 is SGHTA, CDR2 FQGTGA, per germline. CDR3 size: 14 residues. With V trimmed by 5 bases and J by 10 bases, 8 bases remained unmatched. CDR3 nucleotide sequence: TGTGCCAGCAGCCCCAGCGGGAGGGCCGGGGAGCAGTTCTTC. It translates to CASSPSGRAGEQFF.

The V and J genes are TRBV6-1 and TRBJ2-7; unclear D gene. Looked up from germline, CDR1 is MNHNS and CDR2 is SASEGT. The length of the CDR3 is 11 residues. The V gene lost 2 bases and the J gene lost 6 bases, with 5 bases spanning the gap. The CDR3 sequence: CASSEISEQYF. The DNA for the CDR3 is TGTGCCAGCAGTGAAATTAGCGAGCAGTACTTC.

This chain links TRBV28 with TRBJ1-4, with D possibly matching TRBD1 (5 bases). Between the trimmed V and J ends, which lost 1 base and 8 bases, there was a span of 11 bases. Germline V gene lookup returns CDR1 MDHEN and CDR2 SYDVKM. The CDR3 spans 14 residues. This CDR3 reads CASSLLSGQEKLFF. The CDR3 DNA is TGTGCCAGCAGTTTATTATCAGGGCAAGAAAAACTGTTTTTT.

The chain employs TRBV27 and TRBJ2-1; 8 bases line up with TRBD2. With V trimmed by 7 bases and J by 7 bases, 9 bases remained unmatched. In germline, CDR1 is MNHEY, CDR2 SMNVEV (reference sequence). The CDR3 extends over 14 amino acids. The CDR3 is CASKRPGTSNEQFF. CDR3 DNA sequence: TGTGCCAGCAAACGGCCCGGGACTAGTAATGAGCAGTTCTTC.

The CDR3 bases are TGTGCCAGCAGCTTTACAGCCACCGGGGAGCTGTTTTTT. Translation: CASSFTATGELFF. The V call is TRBV11-3, the J call TRBJ2-2; D unresolved. Germline V gene lookup returns CDR1 SGHNT and CDR2 YENEEA. V dropped 3 bases and J dropped 4 bases, with 6 bases sitting between them. The CDR3 has 13 residues.

The rearrangement uses TRBV28 and TRBJ1-5; 8 bases match TRBD1. CDR3 length: 14 residues. V lost 3 bases to trimming and J lost 7 bases; unmatched junction nucleotides: 5. Germline V gene sequence: CDR1 MDHEN, CDR2 SYDVKM. CDR3 protein: CASSFPGGEQPQHF. The CDR3 DNA follows: TGTGCCAGCAGTTTTCCAGGGGGCGAACAGCCCCAGCATTTT. The full variable domain, completed using reference TRBV28 and TRBJ1-5, is DVKVTQSSRYLVKRTGEKVFLECVQDMDHENMFWYRQDPGLGLRLIYFSYDVKMKEKGDIPEGYSVSREKKERFSLILESASTNQTSMYLCASSFPGGEQPQHFGDGTRLSIL.

This clone was seen more than once but under ten times. V gene TRBV4-1 combines with J gene TRBJ2-1; the match to TRBD2 covers 10 bases. CDR1 and CDR2 from the germline V gene are MGHRA and YSYEKL. V shed 6 bases, J shed 8 bases, and the junction held 10 bases outside the gene matches. The CDR3 covers 15 residues. The CDR3 DNA sequence: TGCGCCAGCAGTCTAGCGGGAGAATCAGGTCATGAGCAGTTCTTC. Encoded protein: CASSLAGESGHEQFF.

There are a few counts of this clone. The chain employs TRBV11-2 and TRBJ2-7; 9 bases are a match to TRBD1. CDR1 and CDR2 from the germline V gene are SGHAT and FQNNGV. CDR3 length: 14 residues. J gave up 2 bases and V 5 bases, and 4 bases lay outside the gene matches. The CDR3, as DNA: TGTGCCAGCAGCAGCCGGGACAGGGCCTACGAGCAGTACTTC. Protein sequence: CASSSRDRAYEQYF.

The chain has TRBV25-1 and TRBJ2-3, with D unclear. The V gene's germline CDR1 is MGHDK and CDR2 SYGVNS. V shed 2 bases and J shed 6 bases, with 12 bases lying between them. CDR3 length equals 14 residues. The CDR3 reads CASSEGHGPDTQYF. In nucleotides, the CDR3 is TGTGCCAGCAGTGAAGGGCATGGGCCGGATACGCAGTATTTT.

This clone was counted only a few times. This chain links TRBV6-1 with TRBJ2-5; the match to TRBD1 covers 8 bases. Germline values: CDR1 MNHNS, CDR2 SASEGT. With 2 bases clipped from V and 4 bases from J, the junction kept 3 bases outside the gene matches. The CDR3 runs 14 residues. The CDR3 DNA is TGTGCCAGCAGTGAATCAACAGGGGGAGAGACCCAGTACTTC. The encoded protein is CASSESTGGETQYF.

The CDR3 protein is CASSDHRDRGGSANYGYTF. The CDR3 nucleotides are TGCGCCAGCAGCGACCACCGGGACAGGGGAGGATCAGCTAACTATGGCTACACCTTC. V is TRBV5-1 and J is TRBJ1-2; 10 positions match TRBD1. The CDR3 has 19 residues. V trimming: 4 bases; J trimming: 0 bases; junction bases outside the gene matches: 15. Germline V gene sequence: CDR1 SGHRS, CDR2 YFSETQ.

The DNA of the CDR3 is TGCAGCGTTGCAAGACGGAGCGGGAGGGCCCAAGAGACCCAGTACTTC. Translated: CSVARRSGRAQETQYF. V gene TRBV29-1 combines with J gene TRBJ2-5; 10 bases fit TRBD2. The V and J ends lost 4 bases and 1 base, in that order; junction bases with no gene match: 9. Germline values: CDR1 SQVTM, CDR2 ANQGSEA. The length of the CDR3 is 16 residues.

V gene TRBV6-6 combines with J gene TRBJ2-3; 8 nucleotides match TRBD1. This CDR3 is built from 14 residues. Germline V gene data show CDR1 as MNHNY and CDR2 as SVGAGI (reference sequence). The junction had 4 bases not matched to a gene; V was cut back by 4 bases and J by 4 bases. As DNA, the CDR3 is TGTGCCAGCAGTTCAGGACAGGGACCAGATACGCAGTATTTT. It is translated as CASSSGQGPDTQYF.

V gene TRBV7-3 combines with J gene TRBJ1-2; unclear D gene. Trimming pared 2 bases from V and 8 bases from J, leaving 18 bases between. From germline, CDR1 is SGHTA and CDR2 FQGTGA. This CDR3 contains 15 residues. This CDR3 is CASSLDQAYRRGYTF. In DNA form, the CDR3 reads TGTGCCAGCAGCTTAGATCAGGCGTATCGCAGAGGCTACACCTTC.